This paragraph reports one T cell receptor beta chain. Antigen: not known. The data originate from a study of cytomegalovirus exposure and HLA in healthy donors. Study overall: Sequencing of roughly 180 million T cells in an earlier analysis found some 100 million unique TCR beta sequences.

13 Jbeta primers and 60 Vbeta primers were used for the PCR. Some clones are missing from TCRdb's copy, which holds only in-frame ones; the method was immunoSEQ multiplex PCR. The sample contains tens of thousands of clones, roughly 88% of which appear only once. Study results and caveats: A list of approximately 150 TCR beta chains associated with cytomegalovirus was given. TRBV6-2, TRBV6-3 and some other V segments were unresolvable in 87-base-pair reads.

V gave up 3 bases and J gave up 4 bases; unmatched junction bases: 12. Germline V gene lookup returns CDR1 ENHRY and CDR2 SYGVKD. This CDR3 comprises 17 residues. This clonotype was obtained from a man aged 70 or older in good health and CMV-seropositive. The V and J genes are TRBV10-3 and TRBJ2-3; 8 bases line up with TRBD1. Sequencing input: PBMCs. In nucleotides, the CDR3 is TGTGCCATCAGTGAACCCGGGACAGGTCCCCGATCAGATACGCAGTATTTT. Its protein is CAISEPGTGPRSDTQYF.